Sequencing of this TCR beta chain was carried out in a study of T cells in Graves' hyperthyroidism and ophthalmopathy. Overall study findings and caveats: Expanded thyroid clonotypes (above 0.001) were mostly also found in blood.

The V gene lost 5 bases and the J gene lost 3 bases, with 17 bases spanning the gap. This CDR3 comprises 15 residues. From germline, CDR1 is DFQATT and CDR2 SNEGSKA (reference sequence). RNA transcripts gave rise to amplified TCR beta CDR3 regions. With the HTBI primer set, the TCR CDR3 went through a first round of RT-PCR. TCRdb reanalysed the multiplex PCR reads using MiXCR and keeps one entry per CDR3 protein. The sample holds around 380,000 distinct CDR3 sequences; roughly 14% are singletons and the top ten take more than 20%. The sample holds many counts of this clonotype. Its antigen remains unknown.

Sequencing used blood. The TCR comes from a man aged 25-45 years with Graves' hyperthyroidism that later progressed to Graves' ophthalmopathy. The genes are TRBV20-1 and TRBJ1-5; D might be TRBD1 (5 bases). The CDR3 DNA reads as TGCAGTGCTTTAGACCCACACAGGCCCAATCAGCCCCAGCATTTT. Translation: CSALDPHRPNQPQHF.